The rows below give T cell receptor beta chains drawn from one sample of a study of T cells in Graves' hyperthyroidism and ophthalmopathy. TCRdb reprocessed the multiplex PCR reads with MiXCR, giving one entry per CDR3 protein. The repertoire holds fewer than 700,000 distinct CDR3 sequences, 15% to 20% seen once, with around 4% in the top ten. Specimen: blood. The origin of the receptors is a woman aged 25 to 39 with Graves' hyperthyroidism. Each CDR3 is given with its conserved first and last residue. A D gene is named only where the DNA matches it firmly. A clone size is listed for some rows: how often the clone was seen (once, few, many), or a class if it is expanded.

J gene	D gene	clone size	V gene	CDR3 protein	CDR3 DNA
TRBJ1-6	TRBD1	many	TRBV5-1	CASSLEQGANSPLHF	TGCGCCAGCAGCTTGGAACAGGGGGCTAATTCACCCCTCCACTTT
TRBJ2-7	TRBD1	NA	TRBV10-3	CAISDYRQGSYEQYF	TGTGCCATCAGTGATTACCGACAGGGGTCCTACGAGCAGTACTTC
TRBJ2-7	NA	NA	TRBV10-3	CAISDSSPPGEQYF	TGTGCCATCAGTGATAGTAGTCCACCGGGCGAGCAGTACTTC
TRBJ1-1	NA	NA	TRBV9	CASSEGQIRDEAFF	TGTGCCAGCAGCGAAGGCCAGATCCGTGATGAAGCTTTCTTT
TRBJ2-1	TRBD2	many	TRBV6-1	CASTWTRGTYNEQFF	TGTGCCAGCACCTGGACTAGGGGAACCTACAATGAGCAGTTCTTC
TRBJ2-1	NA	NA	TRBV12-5	CASGPGQQINNEQFF	TGTGCTAGTGGTCCCGGACAGCAAATTAACAATGAGCAGTTCTTC
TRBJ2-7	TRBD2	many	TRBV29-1	CSVDTGTSGIRLRREQYF	TGCAGCGTCGATACCGGGACTAGCGGAATCCGGCTACGAAGGGAGCAGTACTTC
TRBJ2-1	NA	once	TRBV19	CASSIVARGSYNEQFF	TGTGCCAGTAGTATAGTCGCCAGGGGTTCCTACAATGAGCAGTTCTTC
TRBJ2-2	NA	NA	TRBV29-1	CSVVGNGGNTGELFF	TGCAGCGTTGTGGGCAACGGGGGGAACACCGGGGAGCTGTTTTTT
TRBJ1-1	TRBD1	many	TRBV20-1	CSMTGRNTEAFF	TGCAGCATGACAGGGCGGAACACTGAAGCTTTCTTT
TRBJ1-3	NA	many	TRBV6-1	CASKTTASGNTIYF	TGTGCCAGCAAGACGACAGCCTCTGGAAACACCATATATTTT
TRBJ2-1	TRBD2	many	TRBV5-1	CASSPSTLGTSGRSNEQFF	TGCGCCAGCAGCCCCTCGACCTTAGGGACTAGCGGGAGAAGCAATGAGCAGTTCTTC
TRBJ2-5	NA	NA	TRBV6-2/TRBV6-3	CASSYRPGREETQYF	TGTGCCAGCAGTTACCGACCAGGGCGGGAAGAGACCCAGTACTTC
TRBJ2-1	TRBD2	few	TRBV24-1	CDGTSGSQLYNEQFF	TGTGATGGGACTAGCGGGAGCCAACTCTACAATGAGCAGTTCTTC
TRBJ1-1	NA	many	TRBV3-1	CASSRHGLGTEAFF	TGTGCCAGCAGCCGGCATGGGCTGGGGACTGAAGCTTTCTTT
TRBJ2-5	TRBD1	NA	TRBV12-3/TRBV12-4	CASSPTGTGGQETQYF	TGTGCCAGCAGTCCCACCGGGACAGGGGGCCAAGAGACCCAGTACTTC
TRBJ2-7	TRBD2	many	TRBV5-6	CASSSGPRGAYEQYF	TGTGCCAGCAGCTCCGGGCCCCGGGGGGCCTACGAGCAGTACTTC
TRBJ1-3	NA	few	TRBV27	CASSPTGFSGNTIYF	TGTGCCAGCAGTCCAACAGGGTTCTCTGGAAACACCATATATTTT
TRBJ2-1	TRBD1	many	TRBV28	CASSSGQGLMDNEQFF	TGTGCCAGCAGTTCCGGACAGGGCCTGATGGACAATGAGCAGTTCTTC
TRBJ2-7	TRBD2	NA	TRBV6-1	CASRPTSGVQYEQYF	TGTGCCAGCAGGCCGACTAGCGGGGTTCAATACGAGCAGTACTTC
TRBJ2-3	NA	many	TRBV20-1	CSARDFWRDWDTQYF	TGCAGTGCTAGAGATTTCTGGCGGGATTGGGATACGCAGTATTTT
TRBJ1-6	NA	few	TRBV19	CASSPAGAGIYNSPLHF	TGTGCCAGTAGCCCAGCGGGGGCGGGAATCTATAATTCACCCCTCCACTTT
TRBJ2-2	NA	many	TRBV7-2	CASSLDTNTGELFF	TGTGCCAGCAGCTTAGACACGAACACCGGGGAGCTGTTTTTT
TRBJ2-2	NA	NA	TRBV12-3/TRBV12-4	CASRGRTGELFF	TGTGCCAGCAGAGGACGTACCGGGGAGCTGTTTTTT
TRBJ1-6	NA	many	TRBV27	CASKISDSPLHF	TGTGCCAGCAAGATAAGCGATTCACCCCTCCACTTT
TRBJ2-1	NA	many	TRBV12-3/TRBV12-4	CASSGEQPVDMQFF	TGTGCCAGCAGCGGGGAACAGCCCGTCGATATGCAGTTCTTC
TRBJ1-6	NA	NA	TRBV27	CASSFMSSYNSPLHF	TGTGCCAGCAGTTTCATGAGCTCCTATAATTCACCCCTCCACTTT
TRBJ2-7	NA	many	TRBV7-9	CASSHSGHTYEQYF	TGTGCCAGCAGCCATTCGGGACATACCTACGAGCAGTACTTC
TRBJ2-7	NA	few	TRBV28	CASSPPAEGQTYEQYF	TGTGCCAGCAGTCCCCCCGCGGAGGGGCAAACCTACGAGCAGTACTTC
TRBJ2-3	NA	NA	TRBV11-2	CASSLAGLTQYF	TGTGCCAGCAGCTTAGCTGGGCTCACGCAGTATTTT
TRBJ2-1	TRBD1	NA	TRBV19	CATRTGGINDEQFF	TGTGCCACCAGGACAGGGGGGATAAATGATGAGCAGTTCTTC
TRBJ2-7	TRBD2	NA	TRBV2	CASYPGAGAYEQYF	TGTGCCAGCTATCCCGGCGCGGGAGCCTACGAGCAGTACTTC
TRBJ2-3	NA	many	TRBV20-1	CSARDLSDSHTDTQYF	TGCAGTGCTAGAGATTTGTCGGACAGCCACACAGATACGCAGTATTTT
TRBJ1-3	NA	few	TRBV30	CAWRPGVQGRNTIYF	TGTGCCTGGAGACCCGGAGTTCAGGGGAGAAACACCATATATTTT
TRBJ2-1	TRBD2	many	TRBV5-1	CASSLVLAGFDEQFF	TGCGCCAGCAGCTTGGTTCTAGCGGGATTCGATGAGCAGTTCTTC
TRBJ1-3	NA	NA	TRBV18	CASSASGALSGNTIYF	TGTGCCAGCTCGGCCTCGGGGGCACTTTCTGGAAACACCATATATTTT
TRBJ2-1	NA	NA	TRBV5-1	CASSLDETQLYNEQFF	TGCGCCAGCAGCTTGGACGAGACCCAACTCTACAATGAGCAGTTCTTC
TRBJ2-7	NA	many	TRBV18	CASSPPTATYEQYF	TGTGCCAGCTCACCGCCTACAGCTACCTACGAGCAGTACTTC
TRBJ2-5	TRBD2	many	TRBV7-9	CASSIGDGRAQETQYF	TGTGCCAGCAGCATAGGGGACGGGAGGGCCCAAGAGACCCAGTACTTC
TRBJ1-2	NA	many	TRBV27	CASSLRGAKGYTF	TGTGCCAGCAGTTTACGGGGGGCCAAAGGCTACACCTTC